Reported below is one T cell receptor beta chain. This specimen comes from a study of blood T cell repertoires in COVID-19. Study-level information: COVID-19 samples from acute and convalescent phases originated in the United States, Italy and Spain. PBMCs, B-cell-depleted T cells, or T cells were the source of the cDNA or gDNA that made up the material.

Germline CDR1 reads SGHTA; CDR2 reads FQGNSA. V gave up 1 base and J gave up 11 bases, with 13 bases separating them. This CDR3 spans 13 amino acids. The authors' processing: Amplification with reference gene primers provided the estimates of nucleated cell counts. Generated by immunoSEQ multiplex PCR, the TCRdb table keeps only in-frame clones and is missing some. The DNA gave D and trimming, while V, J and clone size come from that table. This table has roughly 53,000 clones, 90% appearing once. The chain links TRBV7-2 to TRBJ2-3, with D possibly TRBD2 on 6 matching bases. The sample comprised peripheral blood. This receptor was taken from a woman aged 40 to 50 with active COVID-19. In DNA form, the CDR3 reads TGTGCCAGCAGCTTAGGGGCGCGGGGCCTGCAGTATTTT. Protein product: CASSLGARGLQYF. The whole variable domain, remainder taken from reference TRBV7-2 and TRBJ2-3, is GAGVSQSPSNKVTEKGKDVELRCDPISGHTALYWYRQSLGQGLEFLIYFQGNSAPDKSGLPSDRFSAERTGGSVSTLTIQRTQQEDSAVYLCASSLGARGLQYFGPGTRLTVL.